The clone carrying this TCR beta chain was counted only a few times. This entry comes from a study of blood T cell repertoires in COVID-19. As for the study in general: From the United States, Italy and Spain came samples of acute and convalescent COVID-19.

The CDR3 covers 14 residues. Germline CDR1 WNHNN, CDR2 SYGVQD (reference sequence). Between the trimmed V and J ends, which lost 5 bases and 4 bases, there was a span of 12 bases. Original processing notes: Amplification of reference gene primers provided the estimated nucleated cell counts. Clones were sequenced by immunoSEQ multiplex PCR, and TCRdb holds only the in-frame ones, with some missing. V, J and clone size are taken as reported in that table, and D and trimming were inferred from the DNA itself. The data show around 47,000 clones, 69% seen once. The sample was peripheral blood. The J gene is TRBJ2-1, the V gene TRBV10-1; possibly TRBD2 for D (5 bases). The TCR was taken from a man at least 80 years old with acute or convalescent COVID-19. CDR3 in DNA: TGCGCCAGCAGTCCCAGGACTGAGTACAATGAGCAGTTCTTC. Its protein is CASSPRTEYNEQFF.